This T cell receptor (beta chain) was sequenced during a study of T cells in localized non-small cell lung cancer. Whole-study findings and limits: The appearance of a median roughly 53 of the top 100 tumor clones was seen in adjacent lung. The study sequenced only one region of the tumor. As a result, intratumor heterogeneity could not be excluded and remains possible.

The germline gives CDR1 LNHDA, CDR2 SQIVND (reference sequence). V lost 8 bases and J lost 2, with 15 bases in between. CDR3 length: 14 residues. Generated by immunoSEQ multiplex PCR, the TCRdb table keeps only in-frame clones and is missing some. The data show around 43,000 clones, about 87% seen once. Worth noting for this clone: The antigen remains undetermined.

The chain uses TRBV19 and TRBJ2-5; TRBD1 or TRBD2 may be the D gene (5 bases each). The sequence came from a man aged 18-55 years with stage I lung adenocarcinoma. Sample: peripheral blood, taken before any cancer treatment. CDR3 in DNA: TGTGCCAGTGGTAGCCGGGACCTTCAAGAGACCCAGTACTTC. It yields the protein CASGSRDLQETQYF.